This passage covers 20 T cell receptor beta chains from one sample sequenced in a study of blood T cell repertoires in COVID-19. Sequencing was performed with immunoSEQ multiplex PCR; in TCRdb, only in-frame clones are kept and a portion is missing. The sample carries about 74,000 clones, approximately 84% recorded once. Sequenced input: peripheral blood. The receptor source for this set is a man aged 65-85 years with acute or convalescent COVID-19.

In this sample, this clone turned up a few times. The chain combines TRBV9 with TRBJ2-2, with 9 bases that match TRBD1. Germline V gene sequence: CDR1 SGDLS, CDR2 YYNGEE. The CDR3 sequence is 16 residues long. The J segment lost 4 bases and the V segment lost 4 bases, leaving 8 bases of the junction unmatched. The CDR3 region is CASSIRDRAVTGELFF. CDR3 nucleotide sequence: TGTGCCAGCAGCATCCGGGACAGGGCGGTCACCGGGGAGCTGTTTTTT.

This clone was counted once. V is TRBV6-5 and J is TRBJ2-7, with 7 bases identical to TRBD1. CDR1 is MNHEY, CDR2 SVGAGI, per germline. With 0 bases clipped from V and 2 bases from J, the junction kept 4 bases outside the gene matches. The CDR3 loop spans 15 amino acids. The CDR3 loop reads CASSYSRQGAYEQYF. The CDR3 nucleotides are TGTGCCAGCAGTTACTCTCGGCAGGGGGCCTACGAGCAGTACTTC.

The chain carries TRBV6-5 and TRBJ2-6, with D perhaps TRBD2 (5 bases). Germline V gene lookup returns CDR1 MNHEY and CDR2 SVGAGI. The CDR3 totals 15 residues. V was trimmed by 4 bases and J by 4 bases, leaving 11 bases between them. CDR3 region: CASSFGESGANVLTF. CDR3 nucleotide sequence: TGTGCCAGCAGTTTTGGGGAGTCGGGGGCCAACGTCCTGACTTTC.

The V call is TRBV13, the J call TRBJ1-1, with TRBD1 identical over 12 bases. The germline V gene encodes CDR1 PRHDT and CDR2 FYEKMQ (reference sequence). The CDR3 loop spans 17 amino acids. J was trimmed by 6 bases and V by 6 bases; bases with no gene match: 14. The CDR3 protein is CASRAGTGGRGRSEAFF. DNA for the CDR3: TGTGCCAGCAGAGCCGGGACAGGGGGCCGGGGGAGGTCTGAAGCTTTCTTT.

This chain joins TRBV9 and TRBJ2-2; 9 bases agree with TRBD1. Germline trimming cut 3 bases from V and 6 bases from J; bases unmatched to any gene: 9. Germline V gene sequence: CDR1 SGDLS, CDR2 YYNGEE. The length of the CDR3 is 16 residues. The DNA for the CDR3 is TGTGCCAGCAGCGCCCGACAGGGGGATAGAGCCGGGGAGCTGTTTTTT. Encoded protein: CASSARQGDRAGELFF. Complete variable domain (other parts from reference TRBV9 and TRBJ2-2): DSGVTQTPKHLITATGQRVTLRCSPRSGDLSVYWYQQSLDQGLQFLIQYYNGEERAKGNILERFSAQQFPDLHSELNLSSLELGDSALYFCASSARQGDRAGELFFGEGSRLTVL.

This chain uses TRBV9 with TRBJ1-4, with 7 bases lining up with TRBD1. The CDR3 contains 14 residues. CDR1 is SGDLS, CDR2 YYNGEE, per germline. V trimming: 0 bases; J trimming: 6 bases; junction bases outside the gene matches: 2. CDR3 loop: CASSVAGGDEKLFF. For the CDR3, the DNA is TGTGCCAGCAGCGTAGCAGGGGGTGATGAAAAACTGTTTTTT. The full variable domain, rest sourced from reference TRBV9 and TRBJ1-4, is DSGVTQTPKHLITATGQRVTLRCSPRSGDLSVYWYQQSLDQGLQFLIQYYNGEERAKGNILERFSAQQFPDLHSELNLSSLELGDSALYFCASSVAGGDEKLFFGSGTQLSVL.

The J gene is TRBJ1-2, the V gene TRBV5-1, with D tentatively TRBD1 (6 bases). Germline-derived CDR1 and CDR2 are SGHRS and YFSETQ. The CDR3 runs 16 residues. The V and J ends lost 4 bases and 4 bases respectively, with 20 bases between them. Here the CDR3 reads CASSPRGQGVSYGYTF. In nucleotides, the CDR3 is TGCGCCAGCAGCCCGCGGGGGCAGGGAGTAAGCTATGGCTACACCTTC.

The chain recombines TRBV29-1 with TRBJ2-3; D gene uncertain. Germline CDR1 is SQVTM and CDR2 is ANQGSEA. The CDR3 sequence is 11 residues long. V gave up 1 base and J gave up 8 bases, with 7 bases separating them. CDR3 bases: TGCAGCGTTGAAGCCTTTAGTACGCAGTATTTT. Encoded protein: CSVEAFSTQYF.

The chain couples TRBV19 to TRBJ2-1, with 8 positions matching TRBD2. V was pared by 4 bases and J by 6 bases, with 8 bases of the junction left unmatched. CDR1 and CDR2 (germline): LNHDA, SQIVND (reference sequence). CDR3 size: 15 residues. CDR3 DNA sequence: TGTGCCAGTAGTAAAACCGGGACTAGATTCAATGAGCAGTTCTTC. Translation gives CASSKTGTRFNEQFF.

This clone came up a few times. The CDR3 nucleotides read TGTGCCAGTAGTATAAACGGGATCTCAACTAATGAAAAACTGTTTTTT. This sequence encodes CASSINGISTNEKLFF. The chain links TRBV19 to TRBJ1-4; the D is unclear. The CDR3 extends over 16 amino acids. Germline-derived CDR1 and CDR2 are LNHDA and SQIVND (reference sequence). Between the trimmed V and J ends, which lost 2 bases and 0 bases, there was a span of 10 bases.

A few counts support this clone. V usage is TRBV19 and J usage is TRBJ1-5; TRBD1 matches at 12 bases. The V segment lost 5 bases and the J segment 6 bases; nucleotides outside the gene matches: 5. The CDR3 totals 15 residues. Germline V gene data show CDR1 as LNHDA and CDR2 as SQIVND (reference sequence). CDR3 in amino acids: CASSPGTGGGQPQHF. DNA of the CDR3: TGTGCCAGTAGTCCCGGGACAGGGGGCGGTCAGCCCCAGCATTTT.

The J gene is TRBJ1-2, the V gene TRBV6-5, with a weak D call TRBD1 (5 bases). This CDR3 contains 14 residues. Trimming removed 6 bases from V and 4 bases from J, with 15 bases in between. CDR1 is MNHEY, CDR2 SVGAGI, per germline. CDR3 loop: CASSVDRDSYGYTF. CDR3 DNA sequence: TGTGCCAGCAGCGTCGACAGAGATTCCTATGGCTACACCTTC.

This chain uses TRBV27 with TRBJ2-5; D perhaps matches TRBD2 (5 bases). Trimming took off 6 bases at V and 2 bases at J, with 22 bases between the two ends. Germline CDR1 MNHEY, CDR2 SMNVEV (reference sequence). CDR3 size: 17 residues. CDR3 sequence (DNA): TGTGCCAGCAGGCCGGGGTGGGCAGTTAAGCCTCAAGAGACCCAGTACTTC. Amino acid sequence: CASRPGWAVKPQETQYF.

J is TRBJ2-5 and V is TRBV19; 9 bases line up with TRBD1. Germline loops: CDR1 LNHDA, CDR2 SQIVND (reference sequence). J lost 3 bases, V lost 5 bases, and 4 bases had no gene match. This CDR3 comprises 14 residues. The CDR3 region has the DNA TGTGCCAGTAGTGCGACAGGGGGAGAAGAGACCCAGTACTTC. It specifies CASSATGGEETQYF.

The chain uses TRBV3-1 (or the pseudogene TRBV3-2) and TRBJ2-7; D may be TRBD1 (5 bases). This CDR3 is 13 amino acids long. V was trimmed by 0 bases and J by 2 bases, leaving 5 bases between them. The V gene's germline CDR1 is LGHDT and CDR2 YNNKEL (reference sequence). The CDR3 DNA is TGTGCCAGCAGCCAAGACAGGGCCTACGAGCAGTACTTC. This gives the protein CASSQDRAYEQYF.

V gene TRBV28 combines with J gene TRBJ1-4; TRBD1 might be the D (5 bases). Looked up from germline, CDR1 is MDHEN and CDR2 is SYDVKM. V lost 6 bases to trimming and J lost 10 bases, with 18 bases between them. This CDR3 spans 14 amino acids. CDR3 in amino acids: CASSSRWGEGKLFF. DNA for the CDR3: TGTGCCAGCAGCTCGAGGTGGGGGGAGGGAAAACTGTTTTTT.

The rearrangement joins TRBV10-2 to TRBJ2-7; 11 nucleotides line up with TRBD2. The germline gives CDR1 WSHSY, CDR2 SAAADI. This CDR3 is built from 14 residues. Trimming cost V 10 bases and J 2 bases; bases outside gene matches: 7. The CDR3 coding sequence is TGCGCCACGGTAGCGGGAGGGCCGACCTACGAGCAGTACTTC. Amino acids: CATVAGGPTYEQYF.

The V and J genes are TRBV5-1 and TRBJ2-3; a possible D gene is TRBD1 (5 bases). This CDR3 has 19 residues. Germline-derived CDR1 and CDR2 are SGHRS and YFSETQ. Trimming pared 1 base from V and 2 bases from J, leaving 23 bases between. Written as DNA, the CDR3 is TGCGCCAGCAGCTTGTTGGGGCCAGGCAGCTCATCCCCCACAGATACGCAGTATTTT. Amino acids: CASSLLGPGSSSPTDTQYF.

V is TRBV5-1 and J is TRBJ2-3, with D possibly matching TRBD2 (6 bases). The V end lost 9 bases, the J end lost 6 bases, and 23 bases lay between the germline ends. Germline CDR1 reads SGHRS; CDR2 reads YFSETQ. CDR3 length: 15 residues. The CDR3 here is CATSLTGVSTDTQYF. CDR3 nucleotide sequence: TGCGCCACCTCCCTCACGGGGGTCTCCACGGATACGCAGTATTTT.

CDR3 protein: CASSLSLGALEAFF. The DNA for the CDR3 is TGTGCCAGCAGTTTATCGTTGGGGGCACTTGAAGCTTTCTTT. This chain uses TRBV28 with TRBJ1-1; D might be TRBD1 (6 bases). The CDR3 consists of 14 residues. V shed 1 base and J shed 7 bases, with 13 bases lying between them. CDR1 MDHEN and CDR2 SYDVKM come from the germline V gene.